These 29 T cell receptor beta chains were all obtained from the same sample, sequenced in a study of blood T cell repertoires in COVID-19. Clones were read by immunoSEQ multiplex PCR, and TCRdb kept only the in-frame ones, dropping some. This table has approximately 170,000 clones, over 80% appearing once. Material for sequencing was peripheral blood. These receptors were collected from a man aged 65 to 85 who had recovered from COVID-19.

The chain links TRBV2 to TRBJ2-1, with D maybe TRBD2 (5 bases). This CDR3 comprises 13 residues. The V end lost 2 bases, the J end lost 8 bases, and 10 bases lay between the germline ends. From germline, CDR1 is SNHLY and CDR2 FYNNEI. DNA for the CDR3: TGTGCCAGCAGTGAACCCGGGGAGTATGAGCAGTTCTTC. Its translation is CASSEPGEYEQFF.

The chain recombines TRBV4-3 with TRBJ1-3; 8 bases align to TRBD1. J lost 0 bases, V lost 5 bases, and 12 bases had no gene match. CDR1 is LGHNA and CDR2 is YSLEER in the germline V gene. CDR3 length: 18 residues. The CDR3 nucleotides are TGCGCCAGCAGCTTGGGGACAGGTATATCCAACTCTGGAAACACCATATATTTT. It is translated as CASSLGTGISNSGNTIYF.

The rearrangement uses TRBV5-4 and TRBJ2-3, with 8 bases matching TRBD1. The CDR3 runs 15 residues. Trimming at V came to 2 bases and at J to 4 bases, leaving 6 bases not matched to a gene. The germline V gene encodes CDR1 SGHNT and CDR2 YYREEE (reference sequence). CDR3 in DNA: TGTGCCAGCAGCTTCGACAGGGGTGGAGCAGATACGCAGTATTTT. Translated: CASSFDRGGADTQYF.

The V call is TRBV3-1 (or the pseudogene TRBV3-2), the J call TRBJ1-4; 9 bases match TRBD1. The V gene's germline CDR1 is LGHDT and CDR2 YNNKEL (reference sequence). V gave up 5 bases and J gave up 5 bases; unmatched junction bases: 9. The CDR3 has 16 residues. The CDR3 DNA follows: TGTGCCAGCAGCTTTATTCCCGGGACAGGGAATGAAAAACTGTTTTTT. This translates into CASSFIPGTGNEKLFF.

The chain uses TRBV28 and TRBJ1-6; D gene uncertain. The CDR3 is 13 residues long. V gave up 8 bases and J gave up 1 base, with 6 bases separating them. Germline V CDR1 and CDR2: MDHEN, SYDVKM. The CDR3 protein is CASPDSYNSPLHF. CDR3 sequence (DNA): TGTGCCAGCCCAGATTCCTATAATTCACCCCTCCACTTT.

The rearrangement links TRBV7-8 to TRBJ2-1; D is ambiguous. Germline V gives CDR1 SGHVS, CDR2 FQNEAQ. V was cut by 5 bases and J by 0 bases, with 14 bases left in between. The CDR3 is 16 amino acids. DNA for the CDR3: TGTGCCAGCAGCCCGATAAGTGCGCACTCCTACAATGAGCAGTTCTTC. As protein: CASSPISAHSYNEQFF.

This clone appeared a few times. CDR3 in DNA: TGTGCCAGCAGCCCCGGGACAGGGGGAATCGGGGAGCTGTTTTTT. This sequence encodes CASSPGTGGIGELFF. V usage is TRBV12-1 and J usage is TRBJ2-2; TRBD1 is the table's D call, not checked against the DNA. TRBV12-1 is reported as a pseudogene. This CDR3 comprises 15 residues.

The chain links TRBV28 to TRBJ2-3; TRBD2 might be the D (6 bases). V dropped 6 bases and J dropped 0 bases, with 16 bases sitting between them. CDR1 and CDR2 (germline): MDHEN, SYDVKM. The CDR3 consists of 16 residues. CDR3 residues: CASSSSAAGSTDTQYF. CDR3 DNA sequence: TGTGCCAGCAGCTCCTCCGCCGCGGGAAGCACAGATACGCAGTATTTT.

The rearrangement uses TRBV7-9 and TRBJ1-4; 10 positions match TRBD1. V gave up 5 bases and J gave up 6 bases; unmatched junction bases: 6. The CDR3 length is 15 residues. Per germline, CDR1 SEHNR and CDR2 FQNEAQ (reference sequence). The CDR3 coding sequence is TGTGCCAGCAGCAGCAGACAGGGGGCAGATGAAAAACTGTTTTTT. Its protein product is CASSSRQGADEKLFF. Combining the CDR3 with reference TRBV7-9 and TRBJ1-4 gives the whole variable domain DTGVSQNPRHKITKRGQNVTFRCDPISEHNRLYWYRQTLGQGPEFLTYFQNEAQLEKSRLLSDRFSAERPKGSFSTLEIQRTEQGDSAMYLCASSSRQGADEKLFFGSGTQLSVL.

V and J are TRBV6-6 and TRBJ2-3, with 8 positions matching TRBD2. The germline CDR1 and CDR2 sequences are MNHNY and SVGAGI (reference sequence). V was pared by 8 bases and J by 4 bases, with 14 bases of the junction left unmatched. The CDR3 length is 16 residues. The CDR3 nucleotides are TGTGCCAGCGCTGGCGGGAGGCTCCTGAGGGCAGATACGCAGTATTTT. This gives the protein CASAGGRLLRADTQYF.

This clone has ten or more counts. The chain recombines TRBV5-4 with TRBJ2-3; TRBD2 matches at 9 bases. With V trimmed by 3 bases and J by 4 bases, 9 bases remained unmatched. Germline loops: CDR1 SGHNT, CDR2 YYREEE (reference sequence). The CDR3 extends over 16 amino acids. The CDR3 coding sequence is TGTGCCAGCAGCTCCCGGTCAGCGGGAGGTCCAGATACGCAGTATTTT. Translated, it gives CASSSRSAGGPDTQYF. Full variable domain (outside the CDR3, taken from reference TRBV5-4 and TRBJ2-3): ETGVTQSPTHLIKTRGQQVTLRCSSQSGHNTVSWYQQALGQGPQFIFQYYREEENGRGNFPPRFSGLQFPNYSSELNVNALELDDSALYLCASSSRSAGGPDTQYFGPGTRLTVL.

The V call is TRBV11-2, the J call TRBJ2-7; TRBD1 aligns across 7 bases. This CDR3 is 18 amino acids long. Trimming removed 4 bases from V and 4 bases from J; junction bases left unmatched: 19. Germline values: CDR1 SGHAT, CDR2 FQNNGV. CDR3 in amino acids: CASSSLVRGSEFVYEQYF. CDR3 DNA sequence: TGTGCCAGCAGCTCCCTCGTCAGGGGGAGTGAGTTCGTATACGAGCAGTACTTC.

The chain recombines TRBV7-2 with TRBJ2-7; 11 bases fit TRBD1. Germline CDR1 is SGHTA and CDR2 is FQGNSA. The ends lost 5 bases at V and 4 bases at J; junction bases unmatched: 10. The CDR3 totals 16 residues. The CDR3 sequence is CASSPQAGQGAYEQYF. DNA of the CDR3: TGTGCCAGCAGCCCCCAAGCAGGACAGGGGGCTTACGAGCAGTACTTC.

This clone was counted a single time. The gene calls are TRBV5-1 and TRBJ1-4, with D uncertain. CDR3 length: 15 amino acids. Germline CDR1 and CDR2: SGHRS and YFSETQ. The V end lost 3 bases, the J end lost 0 bases, and 9 bases lay between the germline ends. CDR3 in amino acids: CASSYIRATNEKLFF. For the CDR3, the DNA is TGCGCCAGCAGCTACATACGGGCAACTAATGAAAAACTGTTTTTT.

V is TRBV5-5 and J is TRBJ2-3, with 9 bases fitting TRBD2. V shed 3 bases and J 6 bases; nucleotides not matched to a gene: 5. Germline V gene data show CDR1 as SGHKS and CDR2 as YYEKEE (reference sequence). The CDR3 loop spans 14 amino acids. This CDR3 reads CASSSRLAADTQYF. In DNA form, the CDR3 reads TGTGCCAGCAGCTCACGACTAGCGGCCGATACGCAGTATTTT.

The chain is built from TRBV6-2 or TRBV6-3 and TRBJ2-1, with TRBD1 identical over 8 bases. The V and J ends lost 2 bases and 9 bases, in that order; junction bases with no gene match: 9. This CDR3 region has 15 residues. Germline lookup yields CDR1 MNHEY and CDR2 SVGEGT. As DNA, the CDR3 is TGTGCCAGCAGTTACCGAAACAGGGGGAAGACTGAGCAGTTCTTC. Translating it yields CASSYRNRGKTEQFF.

V and J are TRBV9 and TRBJ2-7, with 9 bases fitting TRBD2. J lost 7 bases, V lost 4 bases, and 15 bases had no gene match. This CDR3 spans 16 amino acids. In germline, CDR1 is SGDLS, CDR2 YYNGEE. As DNA, the CDR3 is TGTGCCAGCAGCCGTTGGGCTAGCGGGAACCAGGGGGAGCAGTACTTC. Its translation is CASSRWASGNQGEQYF.

In nucleotides, the CDR3 is TGTGCCAGCAGCCCATGGGGGGACGGCGAGCAGTACTTC. Protein sequence: CASSPWGDGEQYF. The gene calls are TRBV7-9 and TRBJ2-7; the D gene is possibly TRBD2 (6 bases). The CDR3 extends over 13 amino acids. V was cut by 5 bases and J by 6 bases, with 14 bases left in between. Germline V gives CDR1 SEHNR, CDR2 FQNEAQ (reference sequence).

The chain is built from TRBV29-1 and TRBJ1-3; D is possibly TRBD1 (6 bases). V lost 5 bases, J lost 2 bases, and 16 bases lay in between. The CDR3 is 15 residues long. From germline, CDR1 is SQVTM and CDR2 ANQGSEA. The CDR3 is CSVTDSPSPGNTIYF. The CDR3 nucleotides are TGCAGCGTTACGGACAGCCCTAGTCCTGGAAACACCATATATTTT.

The genes are TRBV15 and TRBJ2-7; tentative D call: TRBD1 (6 bases). The germline V and J ends were trimmed by 3 bases and 2 bases, with 14 bases remaining between them. CDR3 length: 15 residues. Germline assignment: CDR1 LNHNV and CDR2 YYDKDF (reference sequence). The CDR3: CATSREHRVPYEQYF. The DNA for the CDR3 is TGTGCCACCAGCAGGGAACACAGGGTGCCCTACGAGCAGTACTTC. The whole variable domain, filled in from reference TRBV15 and TRBJ2-7, reads DAMVIQNPRYQVTQFGKPVTLSCSQTLNHNVMYWYQQKSSQAPKLLFHYYDKDFNNEADTPDNFQSRRPNTSFCFLDIRSPGLGDTAMYLCATSREHRVPYEQYFGPGTRLTVT.

The chain combines TRBV3-1 (or the pseudogene TRBV3-2) with TRBJ2-1; 7 bases fit TRBD2. Germline V gives CDR1 LGHDT, CDR2 YNNKEL (reference sequence). The CDR3 consists of 14 residues. J lost 4 bases, V lost 4 bases, and 4 bases had no gene match. Here the CDR3 DNA reads TGTGCCAGCAGCCTCCGGGACTATTACAATGAGCAGTTCTTC. Translated: CASSLRDYYNEQFF.

J is TRBJ2-5 and V is TRBV7-9; TRBD1 matches at 9 bases. Germline lookup yields CDR1 SEHNR and CDR2 FQNEAQ (reference sequence). V dropped 1 base and J dropped 3; count of bases not matched to a gene: 6. The CDR3 has 16 amino acids. CDR3 protein: CASSLGGTGPEETQYF. CDR3 DNA: TGTGCCAGCAGCTTAGGTGGGACAGGGCCCGAAGAGACCCAGTACTTC.

The V gene is TRBV28, the J gene TRBJ1-3, with 7 nucleotides matching TRBD1. The CDR3 spans 14 residues. Germline V gene data show CDR1 as MDHEN and CDR2 as SYDVKM. The trim removed 4 bases at V and 0 bases at J, leaving 0 bases unmatched. The CDR3 nucleotides are TGTGCCAGCAGTTCAGGGGGCTCTGGAAACACCATATATTTT. Translation: CASSSGGSGNTIYF.

The V call is TRBV5-1, the J call TRBJ1-1; D possibly corresponds to TRBD1 (6 bases). Germline-derived CDR1 and CDR2 are SGHRS and YFSETQ. V was cut by 5 bases and J by 0 bases, with 11 bases left in between. The CDR3 covers 14 residues. CDR3 DNA sequence: TGCGCCAGCAGACCAGGGGCGATGAACACTGAAGCTTTCTTT. Translation: CASRPGAMNTEAFF. Full variable domain (rest looked up from reference TRBV5-1 and TRBJ1-1): KAGVTQTPRYLIKTRGQQVTLSCSPISGHRSVSWYQQTPGQGLQFLFEYFSETQRNKGNFPGRFSGRQFSNSRSEMNVSTLELGDSALYLCASRPGAMNTEAFFGQGTRLTVV.

The V gene is TRBV5-1, the J gene TRBJ2-3; D gene unclear. V lost 3 bases to trimming and J lost 4 bases, with 9 bases between them. The CDR3 has 13 amino acids. Germline CDR1 reads SGHRS; CDR2 reads YFSETQ. The CDR3 spells CASSSPGADTQYF. CDR3 nucleotides: TGCGCCAGCAGCTCCCCAGGCGCAGATACGCAGTATTTT.

This chain connects TRBV2 to TRBJ1-2, with 8 bases identical to TRBD1. CDR1 and CDR2 from the germline V gene are SNHLY and FYNNEI. V lost 8 bases and J lost 6; bases outside the gene matches: 17. The CDR3 is 16 residues long. The DNA for the CDR3 is TGTGCCAGCCTCCACCAGAGGACAGGGCGTATTCATGGCTACACCTTC. Translating it yields CASLHQRTGRIHGYTF.

This clone was detected a few times. Other nucleotide sequences in the sample specify the same CDR3. The genes are TRBV28 and TRBJ2-3; 8 nucleotides line up with TRBD1. In germline, CDR1 is MDHEN, CDR2 SYDVKM. Unmatched junction bases numbered 5, after V lost 6 bases and J lost 3 bases. The CDR3 consists of 14 residues. This chain's CDR3 is CASSSGQGTDTQYF. CDR3 bases: TGTGCCAGCAGCTCTGGACAGGGAACAGATACGCAGTATTTT.

This chain connects TRBV5-6 to TRBJ2-3; TRBD1 agrees at 12 bases. Germline V gene lookup returns CDR1 SGHDT and CDR2 YYEEEE. The ends lost 0 bases at V and 3 bases at J; junction bases unmatched: 5. CDR3 size: 17 residues. The CDR3 reads CASSLGAGQGATDTQYF. The CDR3 DNA follows: TGTGCCAGCAGCTTGGGGGCGGGACAGGGGGCTACAGATACGCAGTATTTT.

The chain combines TRBV7-2 with TRBJ1-1; 7 bases map to TRBD1. The CDR3 is made up of 15 amino acids. In germline, CDR1 is SGHTA, CDR2 FQGNSA. V lost 2 bases, J lost 2 bases, and 5 bases stayed unmatched. The DNA for the CDR3 is TGTGCCAGCAGCTTATGGGGGACAGCTAACACTGAAGCTTTCTTT. This gives the protein CASSLWGTANTEAFF.